This T cell receptor (beta chain) comes out of a study of blood T cell repertoires in COVID-19. Produced via immunoSEQ multiplex PCR; TCRdb's table is partial and in-frame only. Counted here are roughly 250,000 clones, 65% to 90% occurring once; the ten biggest clones make up about 8%. CDR1 LNHNV and CDR2 YYDKDF come from the germline V gene (reference sequence). This CDR3 contains 14 residues. The V end was cut by 1 base, the J end by 3 bases, with 10 bases between. The sequence was collected from a woman aged 45-59 years with acute or convalescent COVID-19. The sequencing sample was made of peripheral blood. J is TRBJ2-7 and V is TRBV15; D perhaps matches TRBD1 (5 bases). CDR3 nucleotide sequence: TGTGCCACCAGCAGAGTTAGCCAGGGCTACGAGCAGTACTTC. Translated: CATSRVSQGYEQYF.